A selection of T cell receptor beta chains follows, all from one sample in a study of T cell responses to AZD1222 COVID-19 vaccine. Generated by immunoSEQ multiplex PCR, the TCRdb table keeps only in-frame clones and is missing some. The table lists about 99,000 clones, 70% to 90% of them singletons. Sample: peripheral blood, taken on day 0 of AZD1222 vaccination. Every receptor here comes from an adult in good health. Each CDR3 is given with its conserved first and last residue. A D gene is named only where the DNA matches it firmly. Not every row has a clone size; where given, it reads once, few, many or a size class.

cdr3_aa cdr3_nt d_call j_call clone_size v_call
CATSPNLGGGYYGYTF TGTGCCACCAGCCCCAACCTCGGAGGCGGCTACTATGGCTACACCTTC . TRBJ1-2 . TRBV15
CASSVEGGARNSPLHF TGTGCCAGCAGCGTAGAGGGGGGTGCCAGGAATTCACCCCTCCACTTT . TRBJ1-6 . TRBV9
CASSLEAGTVTDTQYF TGTGCCAGCAGCTTGGAAGCCGGGACCGTGACAGATACGCAGTATTTT . TRBJ2-3 . TRBV5-5
CASSWADRPYEQYF TGTGCCAGCAGCTGGGCGGACAGGCCCTACGAGCAGTACTTC TRBD1 TRBJ2-7 few TRBV5-4
CASSHVWGSPYNEQFF TGTGCCAGCAGCCATGTCTGGGGATCCCCCTACAATGAGCAGTTCTTC . TRBJ2-1 . TRBV3-1/TRBV3-2
CASRERGASYNEQFF TGCGCCAGCAGAGAGCGGGGGGCCTCATACAATGAGCAGTTCTTC TRBD2 TRBJ2-1 . TRBV5-1
CASSTYLPRDTEAFF TGTGCCAGCAGCACCTACCTCCCCCGGGACACTGAAGCTTTCTTT . TRBJ1-1 . TRBV6-5
CASSLGTSGLNEQFF TGTGCCAGCAGCCTTGGGACTAGTGGGCTCAATGAGCAGTTCTTC TRBD2 TRBJ2-1 . TRBV3-1/TRBV3-2
CASSPRARTRTEAFF TGTGCCAGCAGCCCAAGGGCTCGGACGAGGACTGAAGCTTTCTTT . TRBJ1-1 . TRBV5-6
CASSLAGAANYGYTF TGCGCCAGCAGCTTGGCGGGAGCCGCTAACTATGGCTACACCTTC . TRBJ1-2 . TRBV5-1
CASSQDQPTF TGTGCCAGCAGCCAAGATCAACCGACCTTC . TRBJ1-2 . TRBV14
CASSSSFYGYTF TGTGCCAGCAGTTCGAGCTTCTATGGCTACACCTTC . TRBJ1-2 . TRBV12-3/TRBV12-4
CASSPRERYGYTF TGTGCCAGCTCACCCAGGGAACGCTATGGCTACACCTTC . TRBJ1-2 . TRBV18
CASSRDWADRGGPNTEAFF TGTGCCAGCAGCCGAGACTGGGCCGACAGGGGAGGGCCGAACACTGAAGCTTTCTTT TRBD1 TRBJ1-1 . TRBV6-6
CLPGLTDTEAFF TGTCTCCCGGGGCTTACGGACACTGAAGCTTTCTTT . TRBJ1-1 . TRBV7-9
CASSLGRVGTGELFF TGTGCCAGCAGCTTAGGCAGGGTTGGCACCGGGGAGCTGTTTTTT . TRBJ2-2 . TRBV7-6